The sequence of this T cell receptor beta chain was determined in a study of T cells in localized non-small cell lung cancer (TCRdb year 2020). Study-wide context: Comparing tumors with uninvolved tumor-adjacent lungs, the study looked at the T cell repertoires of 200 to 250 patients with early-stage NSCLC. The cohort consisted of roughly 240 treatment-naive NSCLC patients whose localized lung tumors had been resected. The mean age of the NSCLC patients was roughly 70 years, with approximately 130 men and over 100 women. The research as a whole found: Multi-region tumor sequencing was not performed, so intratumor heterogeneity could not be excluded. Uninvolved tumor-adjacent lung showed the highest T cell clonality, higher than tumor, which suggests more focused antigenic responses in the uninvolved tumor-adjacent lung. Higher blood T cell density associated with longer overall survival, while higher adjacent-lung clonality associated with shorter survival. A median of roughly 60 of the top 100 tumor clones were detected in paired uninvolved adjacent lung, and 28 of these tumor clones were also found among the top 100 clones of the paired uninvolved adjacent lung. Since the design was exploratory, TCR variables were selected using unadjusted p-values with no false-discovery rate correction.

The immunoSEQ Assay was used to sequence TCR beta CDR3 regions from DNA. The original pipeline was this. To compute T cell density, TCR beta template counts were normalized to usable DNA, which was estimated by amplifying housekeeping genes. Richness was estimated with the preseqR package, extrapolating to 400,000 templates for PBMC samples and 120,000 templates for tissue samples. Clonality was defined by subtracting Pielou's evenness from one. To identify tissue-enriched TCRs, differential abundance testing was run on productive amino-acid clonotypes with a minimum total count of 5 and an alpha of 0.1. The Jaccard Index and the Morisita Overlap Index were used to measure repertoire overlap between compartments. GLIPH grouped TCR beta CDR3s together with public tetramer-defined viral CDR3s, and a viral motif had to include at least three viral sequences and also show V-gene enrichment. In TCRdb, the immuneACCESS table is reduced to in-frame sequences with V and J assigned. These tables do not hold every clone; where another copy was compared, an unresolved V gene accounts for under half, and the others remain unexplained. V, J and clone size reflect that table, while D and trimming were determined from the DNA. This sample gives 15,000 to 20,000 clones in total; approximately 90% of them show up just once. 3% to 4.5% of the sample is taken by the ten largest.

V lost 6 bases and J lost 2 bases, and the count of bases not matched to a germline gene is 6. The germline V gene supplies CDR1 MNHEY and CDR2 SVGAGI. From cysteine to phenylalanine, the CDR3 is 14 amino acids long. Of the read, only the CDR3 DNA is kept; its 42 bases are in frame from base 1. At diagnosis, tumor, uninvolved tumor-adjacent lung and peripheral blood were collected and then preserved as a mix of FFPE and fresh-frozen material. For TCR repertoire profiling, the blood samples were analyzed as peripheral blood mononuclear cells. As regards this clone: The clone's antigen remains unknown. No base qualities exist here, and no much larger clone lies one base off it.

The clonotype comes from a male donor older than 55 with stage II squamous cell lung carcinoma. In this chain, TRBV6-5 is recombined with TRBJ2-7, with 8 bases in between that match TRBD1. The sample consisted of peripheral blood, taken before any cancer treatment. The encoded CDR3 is CASRSGTGAYEQYF. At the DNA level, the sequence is TGTGCCAGCAGGTCCGGGACAGGAGCCTACGAGCAGTACTTC.